Following are 25 T cell receptor beta chains from one sample sequenced in a study of blood T cell repertoires in COVID-19. Sequenced by immunoSEQ multiplex PCR; TCRdb stores in-frame clones only, minus some. The table records approximately 160,000 clones, 85% to 95% of them present only once. The sequencing sample was made of peripheral blood. The receptor set was obtained from an older woman with COVID-19, enrolled during active disease.

This rearrangement joins TRBV7-3 to TRBJ2-3; 14 positions match TRBD2. Germline CDR1 SGHTA, CDR2 FQGTGA. This CDR3 region has 15 residues. Losses at the gene ends were 5 bases for V and 7 bases for J; bases not matched to a gene: 5. CDR3 in amino acids: CASSKTSGGAHTQYF. The CDR3 nucleotides are TGTGCCAGCAGCAAGACTAGCGGGGGGGCCCATACGCAGTATTTT.

The gene calls are TRBV20-1 and TRBJ1-1; 8 nucleotides align to TRBD1. In germline, CDR1 is DFQATT, CDR2 SNEGSKA (reference sequence). The CDR3 is 16 residues long. J lost 6 bases, V lost 3 bases, and 15 bases had no gene match. The CDR3 coding sequence is TGCAGTGCTAGTAAGGGCAGGGGGCAAGTGAGGGCTGAAGCTTTCTTT. This gives the protein CSASKGRGQVRAEAFF.

The chain has TRBV4-3 and TRBJ2-7; 9 nucleotides align to TRBD1. CDR1 is LGHNA and CDR2 is YSLEER in the germline V gene. Trimming removed 0 bases from V and 6 bases from J; junction bases left unmatched: 0. The CDR3 is 13 residues long. DNA of the CDR3: TGCGCCAGCAGCCAAGAGACAGGGGGCGAGCAGTACTTC. Its translation is CASSQETGGEQYF.

The chain recombines TRBV19 with TRBJ1-1, with TRBD1 as a possible D gene (5 bases). The CDR3 runs 13 residues. Germline assignment: CDR1 LNHDA and CDR2 SQIVND (reference sequence). Trimming shortened V by 8 bases and J by 3 bases, and 13 bases separated the two germline ends. CDR3 amino acids: CASCFTGDTEAFF. In nucleotides, the CDR3 is TGTGCCAGTTGTTTTACAGGCGACACTGAAGCTTTCTTT.

This clone was counted only a few times. The CDR3 DNA follows: TGTGCCAGCAGCCAAGACAACAGGGGAGACTCACCCCTCCACTTT. This codes for CASSQDNRGDSPLHF. This rearrangement joins TRBV4-2 to TRBJ1-6; 7 bases line up with TRBD1. This CDR3 comprises 15 residues. CDR1 LGHNA and CDR2 YNFKEQ come from the germline V gene. V gave up 0 bases and J gave up 10 bases; unmatched junction bases: 6.

J is TRBJ1-1 and V is TRBV19; TRBD1 might be the D (5 bases). This CDR3 has 13 amino acids. Deletions cut 7 bases from V and 0 bases from J, with 9 bases between. Germline-derived CDR1 and CDR2 are LNHDA and SQIVND (reference sequence). CDR3 sequence (DNA): TGTGCCAGTACCCGACAGATGAACACTGAAGCTTTCTTT. Translated, it gives CASTRQMNTEAFF.

V gene TRBV19 combines with J gene TRBJ2-2, with D uncertain. CDR3 length: 15 amino acids. Germline V lookup: CDR1 LNHDA, CDR2 SQIVND (reference sequence). With 3 bases removed from V and 6 bases from J, the gap between germline ends came to 14 bases. CDR3 in amino acids: CASSISVTTPGELFF. CDR3 DNA sequence: TGTGCCAGTAGTATCTCTGTAACTACTCCCGGGGAGCTGTTTTTT.

This chain joins TRBV19 and TRBJ1-5; D gene uncertain. V lost 8 bases, J lost 0 bases, and 26 bases lay in between. This CDR3 spans 19 amino acids. The V gene's germline CDR1 is LNHDA and CDR2 SQIVND (reference sequence). The CDR3 region is CASWPTGLQYPNSNQPQHF. DNA for the CDR3: TGTGCCAGTTGGCCGACCGGCCTACAGTACCCCAATAGCAATCAGCCCCAGCATTTT. The full variable domain, rest sourced from reference TRBV19 and TRBJ1-5, is DGGITQSPKYLFRKEGQNVTLSCEQNLNHDAMYWYRQDPGQGLRLIYYSQIVNDFQKGDIAEGYSVSREKKESFPLTVTSAQKNPTAFYLCASWPTGLQYPNSNQPQHFGDGTRLSIL.

This clone was seen a handful of times. V gene TRBV7-9 combines with J gene TRBJ2-7; 9 bases line up with TRBD1. Germline V gene sequence: CDR1 SEHNR, CDR2 FQNEAQ (reference sequence). This CDR3 is built from 14 residues. The ends lost 4 bases at V and 2 bases at J; junction bases unmatched: 3. CDR3 coding DNA: TGTGCCAGCAGCTCGGGACAGGGCCCCTACGAGCAGTACTTC. This codes for CASSSGQGPYEQYF.

The V and J genes are TRBV12-5 and TRBJ2-7; no clear D gene. Germline CDR1 and CDR2: LGHNT and FRNRAP. This CDR3 is built from 14 residues. The V end was cut by 1 base, the J end by 2 bases, with 9 bases between. CDR3 sequence (DNA): TGTGCTAGTGGTTTGGGACAACTGACCTACGAGCAGTACTTC. The encoded protein is CASGLGQLTYEQYF. Filled out from reference TRBV12-5 and TRBJ2-7, the complete variable domain reads DARVTQTPRHKVTEMGQEVTMRCQPILGHNTVFWYRQTMMQGLELLAYFRNRAPLDDSGMPKDRFSAEMPDATLATLKIQPSEPRDSAVYFCASGLGQLTYEQYFGPGTRLTVT.

A remark on this clone: Other DNA variants within this sample encode the same CDR3. The CDR3 loop is CASSSLAGGNTGELFF. The CDR3 nucleotides are TGCGCCAGCAGCTCCTTAGCGGGGGGGAACACCGGGGAGCTGTTTTTT. The chain uses TRBV5-1 and TRBJ2-2; TRBD2 agrees at 10 bases. After removal of 3 bases from V and 1 base from J, the junction contained 3 bases not matched to a gene. This CDR3 is 16 amino acids long. Looked up from germline, CDR1 is SGHRS and CDR2 is YFSETQ.

CDR3 loop: CASTPALGETQYF. CDR3 DNA sequence: TGTGCCAGCACTCCGGCACTAGGAGAGACCCAGTACTTC. The gene calls are TRBV5-4 and TRBJ2-5, with D maybe TRBD2 (5 bases). V lost 6 bases and J lost 4, with 13 bases in between. CDR3 length equals 13 residues. From germline, CDR1 is SGHNT and CDR2 YYREEE (reference sequence).

The rearrangement joins TRBV28 to TRBJ2-1; TRBD1 is a possible D gene (6 bases). V was trimmed by 7 bases and J by 2 bases, leaving 12 bases between them. Germline V lookup: CDR1 MDHEN, CDR2 SYDVKM. This CDR3 is 14 amino acids long. CDR3 in DNA: TGTGCCAGCAACCCGACAGGTCCCTACAATGAGCAGTTCTTC. Translated: CASNPTGPYNEQFF.

The J gene is TRBJ1-5, the V gene TRBV4-1, with D maybe TRBD1 (5 bases). This CDR3 spans 13 amino acids. Trimming left V 4 bases short and J 5 bases short, with 9 bases between. Germline V CDR1 and CDR2: MGHRA, YSYEKL. This chain's CDR3 is CASSLGPYQPQHF. CDR3 nucleotides: TGCGCCAGCAGCCTGGGGCCCTATCAGCCCCAGCATTTT.

This chain connects TRBV6-2 or TRBV6-3 to TRBJ1-2; no clear D gene. With 6 bases removed from V and 4 bases from J, the gap between germline ends came to 21 bases. The length of the CDR3 is 16 residues. Per the germline V gene, CDR1 is MNHEY and CDR2 is SVGEGT. The CDR3, as DNA: TGTGCCAGCAGCCGTCGTCCAACCCAACTAGTCTATGGCTACACCTTC. Its protein product is CASSRRPTQLVYGYTF.

The chain uses TRBV7-3 and TRBJ2-3; TRBD1 matches at 7 bases. Germline V lookup: CDR1 SGHTA, CDR2 FQGTGA. This CDR3 comprises 15 residues. Losses at the gene ends were 5 bases for V and 2 bases for J; bases not matched to a gene: 7. The CDR3 here is CASSTGAAYTDTQYF. DNA for the CDR3: TGTGCCAGCAGCACAGGGGCTGCCTACACAGATACGCAGTATTTT.

The chain employs TRBV10-3 and TRBJ2-3, with 13 bases matching TRBD2. The V and J ends lost 3 bases and 4 bases, in that order; junction bases with no gene match: 7. Germline lookup yields CDR1 ENHRY and CDR2 SYGVKD. The CDR3 covers 17 residues. The DNA of the CDR3 is TGTGCCATCAGTGACGTCGGACTAGCGGGGGTGTCAGATACGCAGTATTTT. Translated, it gives CAISDVGLAGVSDTQYF.

This chain joins TRBV5-6 and TRBJ2-7; 12 positions match TRBD2. Germline CDR1 reads SGHDT; CDR2 reads YYEEEE. The CDR3 extends over 17 amino acids. V shed 2 bases, J shed 0 bases, and the junction held 6 bases outside the gene matches. CDR3 amino acids: CASSFKTSGGFSYEQYF. CDR3 DNA: TGTGCCAGCAGCTTTAAAACTAGCGGGGGGTTCTCCTACGAGCAGTACTTC.

A note on this clone: Relative to the germline gene, one junction end is altered; a read error may explain this. The V and J genes are TRBV4-2 and TRBJ2-1; D is possibly TRBD1 (5 bases). This CDR3 spans 15 amino acids. Germline V lookup: CDR1 LGHNA, CDR2 YNFKEQ. The CDR3 DNA sequence: TGTGCCAGCAGCCAAGATCAGGGCTCCCACAATGAGCAGTTCTTC. The encoded protein is CASSQDQGSHNEQFF.

Only one count was recorded for this clone. The chain couples TRBV10-3 to TRBJ1-1; D possibly corresponds to TRBD1 (5 bases). This CDR3 comprises 16 residues. The V gene's germline CDR1 is ENHRY and CDR2 SYGVKD. Deletions cut 6 bases from V and 1 base from J, with 18 bases between. CDR3 bases: TGTGCCATCAGAGGTACAGGATCTTCGGGGAACACTGAAGCTTTCTTT. This gives the protein CAIRGTGSSGNTEAFF.

The V gene is TRBV10-3, the J gene TRBJ2-2; no reliable D call. Between the trimmed V and J ends, which lost 4 bases and 7 bases, there was a span of 13 bases. Germline V gene lookup returns CDR1 ENHRY and CDR2 SYGVKD. The CDR3 totals 14 residues. The CDR3 DNA reads TGTGCCATCAGTGTCCAAGCGCTGGGCGGGGAGCTGTTTTTT. It specifies CAISVQALGGELFF.

The rearrangement links TRBV27 to TRBJ1-2, with D tentatively TRBD1 (6 bases). Trimming cost V 7 bases and J 6 bases, with 18 bases left between them. Germline-derived CDR1 and CDR2 are MNHEY and SMNVEV (reference sequence). The CDR3 extends over 14 amino acids. The CDR3 bases are TGTGCCAGCACCACGGCGGGGGGGCGAAATGGCTACACCTTC. Its translation: CASTTAGGRNGYTF.

This clone is a singleton in its sample. The rearrangement links TRBV13 to TRBJ1-1, with a tentative D call TRBD1 (5 bases). The germline V gene encodes CDR1 PRHDT and CDR2 FYEKMQ (reference sequence). The CDR3 totals 13 residues. Between the trimmed V and J ends, which lost 5 bases and 6 bases, there was a span of 13 bases. In nucleotides, the CDR3 is TGTGCCAGCAGCGCCAGCGGGGGGGCTGAAGCTTTCTTT. Translating gives CASSASGGAEAFF.

For this clone: This sample includes further DNA sequences coding for the same CDR3. The rearrangement uses TRBV19 and TRBJ1-1, with D possibly being TRBD1 (5 bases). Trimming took 5 bases from V and 0 from J, leaving 10 bases between them. Germline CDR1 LNHDA, CDR2 SQIVND (reference sequence). The CDR3 runs to 14 residues. The chain's CDR3 is CASSPQGLNTEAFF. CDR3 DNA: TGTGCCAGTAGTCCTCAGGGTCTGAACACTGAAGCTTTCTTT.

The V gene is TRBV21-1, the J gene TRBJ1-1; the DNA was not compared with TRBD1, the D call given in the table. TRBV21-1 counts as a pseudogene. CDR3 length: 14 amino acids. The CDR3 DNA follows: TGTGCCAGCAGCAAGGGCAGAGTGAACACTGAAGCTTTCTTT. It translates to CASSKGRVNTEAFF.